This entry lists 5 T cell receptor beta chains sequenced from one sample in a study of cytomegalovirus exposure and HLA in healthy donors. PCR used 60 Vbeta primers and 13 Jbeta primers. This table comes from immunoSEQ multiplex PCR, and its TCRdb copy is limited to in-frame clones, with some not included. The profile shows over 40,000 clones, 87% of them singletons. The material sequenced was PBMCs. These receptors were obtained from a woman in her thirties or forties in good health and CMV-seropositive.

This clone was seen only once. The chain employs TRBV5-1 and TRBJ2-3; unclear D gene. Germline V gives CDR1 SGHRS, CDR2 YFSETQ. The CDR3 totals 14 residues. Trimming took off 10 bases at V and 0 bases at J, with 15 bases between the two ends. DNA for the CDR3: TGCGCCGCCGCTATAGCCGCTAGCACAGATACGCAGTATTTT. Amino acids: CAAAIAASTDTQYF.

This chain joins TRBV5-8 and TRBJ2-3; 7 positions agree with TRBD1. With 2 bases clipped from V and 2 bases from J, the junction kept 2 bases outside the gene matches. CDR3 length: 14 amino acids. Germline-derived CDR1 and CDR2 are SGHTS and YDEGEE. CDR3 sequence reads: CASSFGQDTDTQYF. DNA for the CDR3: TGTGCCAGCAGCTTTGGACAGGACACAGATACGCAGTATTTT.

The gene calls are TRBV29-1 and TRBJ2-4; D unclear. In germline, CDR1 is SQVTM, CDR2 ANQGSEA. This CDR3 region has 13 residues. Deletions cut 1 base from V and 0 bases from J, with 4 bases between. Written as DNA, the CDR3 is TGCAGCGTTGAAGTCGGAGCCAAAAACATTCAGTACTTC. This encodes CSVEVGAKNIQYF. Using reference TRBV29-1 and TRBJ2-4 for the parts outside the CDR3, the full variable domain is SAVISQKPSRDICQRGTSLTIQCQVDSQVTMMFWYRQQPGQSLTLIATANQGSEATYESGFVIDKFPISRPNLTFSTLTVSNMSPEDSSIYLCSVEVGAKNIQYFGAGTRLSVL.

A few counts support this clone. This chain connects TRBV25-1 to TRBJ1-5; 7 bases are a match to TRBD1. CDR1 and CDR2 (germline): MGHDK, SYGVNS. The length of the CDR3 is 16 residues. V shed 1 base and J 5 bases; nucleotides not matched to a gene: 8. CDR3 coding DNA: TGTGCCAGCAGTGAATTCACAGGGGACGAGGATCAGCCCCAGCATTTT. This codes for CASSEFTGDEDQPQHF.

V is TRBV27 and J is TRBJ1-1; D unresolved. CDR1 MNHEY and CDR2 SMNVEV come from the germline V gene (reference sequence). The V gene lost 2 bases and the J gene lost 4 bases, with 8 bases spanning the gap. The CDR3 covers 13 residues. The CDR3 coding sequence is TGTGCCAGCAGTTTAAGGAGGACCACTGAAGCTTTCTTT. This sequence encodes CASSLRRTTEAFF.